What follows is one TCR beta chain and its context. The antigen is undetermined. TCRdb processed the 5' RACE reads anew with MiXCR; each CDR3 protein has one entry. The sample shows a few hundred thousand distinct CDR3 sequences, roughly 19% of them seen only once. This sample was included in a study of T-cell memory formation after mild COVID-19. Across the whole study: Largely, TCR clusters stayed within a single donor.

CDR3 length: 12 residues. Germline assignment: CDR1 ENHRY and CDR2 SYGVKD. Deletions cut 9 bases from V and 2 bases from J, with 8 bases between. Study-level results: Cross-reactive memory apparently joined, as some responding clones appeared in pre-infection memory.

The rearrangement uses TRBV10-3 and TRBJ1-5, with TRBD1 as a possible D gene (5 bases). Material: PBMCs or a T cell subset sorted from them (not recorded which). The TCR originated in a man between 18 and 29 years old who had mild COVID-19 (a few samples of this study predate the infection). Cell type and time point are not known. The DNA of the CDR3 is TGTGCCATTTCACAGGGCAATCAGCCCCAGCATTTT. Translation: CAISQGNQPQHF.